These T cell receptor beta chains were read from a single sample in a study of cytomegalovirus exposure and HLA in healthy donors. Profiling relied on immunoSEQ multiplex PCR, and the TCRdb table lists in-frame clones only, not all of them. Here the sample spans 70,000 to 75,000 clones, 94% being singletons. Sequencing used PBMCs. The receptors shown here come from a woman younger than 35 in good health and CMV-seronegative. The CDR3 runs from the conserved cysteine through the conserved F or W. A D gene is named only where the DNA matches it firmly. Not every row has a clone size; where given, it reads once, few, many or a size class.

j_gene	d_gene	abundance	v_gene	CDR3aa	CDR3nt
TRBJ2-5	TRBD2	.	TRBV7-9	CASSSGTTQETQYF	TGTGCCAGCAGCTCTGGGACTACCCAAGAGACCCAGTACTTC
TRBJ2-5	.	.	TRBV7-2	CASSLALLDQETQYF	TGTGCCAGCAGCTTAGCGTTGTTAGACCAAGAGACCCAGTACTTC
TRBJ2-7	.	.	TRBV7-8	CASSSKTGLSYEQYF	TGTGCCAGCAGCTCGAAGACAGGACTTTCCTACGAGCAGTACTTC
TRBJ2-5	TRBD1	.	TRBV2	CASSVGQAQETQYF	TGTGCCAGCAGCGTTGGACAGGCCCAAGAGACCCAGTACTTC
TRBJ1-1	TRBD1	.	TRBV30	CAWSGTGLGVAFF	TGTGCCTGGTCCGGGACAGGGCTAGGAGTAGCTTTCTTT
TRBJ2-7	.	.	TRBV7-9	CASSPRVNTYEQYF	TGTGCCAGCAGCCCCCGGGTCAACACCTACGAGCAGTACTTC
TRBJ2-1	TRBD2	.	TRBV15	CATSKGLEGNEQFF	TGTGCCACCAGCAAAGGACTAGAGGGTAATGAGCAGTTCTTC
TRBJ2-5	.	.	TRBV7-8	CASSLARVQETQYF	TGTGCCAGCAGCTTAGCCAGGGTACAAGAGACCCAGTACTTC
TRBJ1-4	.	.	TRBV7-8	CASSLADSLNEKLFF	TGTGCCAGCAGCTTAGCGGACAGCCTTAATGAAAAACTGTTTTTT
TRBJ2-1	.	.	TRBV21-1	CASSSTNRDRVDNEQFF	TGTGCCAGCAGCTCCACAAACCGGGACAGGGTAGACAATGAGCAGTTCTTC
TRBJ1-3	TRBD1	.	TRBV9	CASSPGTGTGNTIYF	TGTGCCAGCAGCCCCGGGACAGGGACTGGAAACACCATATATTTT
TRBJ2-7	.	.	TRBV6-1	CASRLWGATYEQYF	TGTGCCAGCAGATTGTGGGGAGCGACCTACGAGCAGTACTTC
TRBJ1-2	.	.	TRBV6-5	CASRRTASPNYGYTF	TGTGCCAGCAGGCGGACAGCCTCCCCTAACTATGGCTACACCTTC
TRBJ2-1	TRBD1	.	TRBV7-8	CASSGSRGPYTEQFF	TGTGCCAGCAGCGGCAGCAGGGGGCCCTACACTGAGCAGTTCTTC
TRBJ1-5	.	.	TRBV7-8	CASSLVGGGRSNQPQHF	TGTGCCAGCAGCTTAGTAGGGGGAGGGAGGAGCAATCAGCCCCAGCATTTT
TRBJ2-7	TRBD2	once	TRBV7-9	CASSLPTVGSGSYEQYF	TGTGCCAGCAGCTTACCCACGGTGGGTAGCGGGTCCTACGAGCAGTACTTC
TRBJ2-3	TRBD2	.	TRBV7-6	CASSLRLAEADTQYF	TGTGCCAGCAGCCTCCGACTAGCGGAGGCAGATACGCAGTATTTT
TRBJ1-1	.	.	TRBV7-9	CASSLGLGIGNTEAFF	TGTGCCAGCAGCCTTGGGCTGGGCATCGGGAACACTGAAGCTTTCTTT
TRBJ1-2	.	.	TRBV5-1	CASSLDSANYGYTF	TGCGCCAGCAGCTTGGACAGTGCTAACTATGGCTACACCTTC
TRBJ2-3	TRBD1	.	TRBV9	CASSVDRGLDTQYF	TGTGCCAGCAGCGTAGACAGGGGGCTGGATACGCAGTATTTT
TRBJ2-7	.	.	TRBV10-1	CASTRGEQYF	TGCGCCAGCACCAGGGGCGAGCAGTACTTC
TRBJ2-1	.	once	TRBV10-1	CASSHGGNEQFF	TGCGCCAGCAGCCATGGCGGCAATGAGCAGTTCTTC
TRBJ1-1	.	.	TRBV30	CAWSVTEGRSEAFF	TGTGCCTGGAGTGTAACGGAGGGGAGGTCTGAAGCTTTCTTT
TRBJ2-3	.	.	TRBV4-1	CASSAQRALDTDTQYF	TGCGCCAGCAGCGCTCAGCGGGCCTTAGACACAGATACGCAGTATTTT
TRBJ1-1	TRBD1	.	TRBV6-6	CASSGTGLNTEAFF	TGTGCCAGCAGTGGGACAGGGTTGAACACTGAAGCTTTCTTT
TRBJ1-6	.	.	TRBV5-4	CASSSGPEGGSYNSPLHF	TGTGCCAGCAGCTCTGGGCCCGAAGGGGGCTCCTATAATTCACCCCTCCACTTT
TRBJ1-4	.	.	TRBV2	CASSEEGRANEKLFF	TGTGCCAGCAGTGAAGAGGGGAGGGCTAATGAAAAACTGTTTTTT
TRBJ1-2	.	.	TRBV4-1	CASSQGAGVNYGYTF	TGCGCCAGCAGCCAAGGAGCAGGGGTGAACTATGGCTACACCTTC
TRBJ2-7	TRBD1	once	TRBV6-6	CASSYLGTANLYEQYF	TGTGCCAGCAGTTACCTGGGGACAGCAAATCTCTACGAGCAGTACTTC
TRBJ2-1	TRBD2	.	TRBV7-3	CASSPKTSGGFDEQFF	TGTGCCAGCAGCCCCAAGACTAGCGGGGGGTTCGATGAGCAGTTCTTC
TRBJ1-1	.	.	TRBV20-1	CSAGEGWEAFF	TGCAGTGCGGGGGAGGGGTGGGAGGCTTTCTTT
TRBJ2-1	TRBD2	.	TRBV7-2	CASSLVRLAGPNEQFF	TGTGCCAGCAGCTTAGTTCGACTAGCGGGCCCCAATGAGCAGTTCTTC
TRBJ1-6	TRBD1	.	TRBV27	CASSIRDRDSPLHF	TGTGCCAGCAGTATCCGGGACAGAGATTCACCCCTCCACTTT
TRBJ2-7	TRBD2	.	TRBV7-9	CASSSTSGRLETQYF	TGTGCCAGCAGCTCGACTAGCGGGAGGCTGGAGACGCAGTACTTC
TRBJ2-1	TRBD2	few	TRBV2	CASRGGGASYNEQFF	TGTGCCAGCAGGGGCGGGGGGGCATCCTACAATGAGCAGTTCTTC
TRBJ1-6	.	few	TRBV5-1	CASSLDGGGNSPLHF	TGCGCCAGCAGCTTGGATGGGGGAGGGAATTCACCCCTCCACTTT
TRBJ2-3	TRBD1	few	TRBV25-1	CASTGQGLSSTDTQYF	TGTGCCAGCACCGGACAGGGACTCTCTAGCACAGATACGCAGTATTTT
TRBJ1-1	.	.	TRBV30	CAWSVGGTEAFF	TGTGCCTGGAGTGTAGGGGGCACTGAAGCTTTCTTT
TRBJ2-5	.	.	TRBV7-2	CASSFPGGQETQYF	TGTGCCAGCAGCTTTCCCGGGGGACAAGAGACCCAGTACTTC
TRBJ2-3	TRBD1	.	TRBV5-8	CASSTTGQGLGTDTQYF	TGTGCCAGCAGCACCACTGGACAGGGGTTGGGCACAGATACGCAGTATTTT
TRBJ2-2	TRBD2	.	TRBV4-2	CASSQEAGGPSGELFF	TGTGCCAGCAGCCAGGAAGCGGGGGGGCCGTCCGGGGAGCTGTTTTTT
TRBJ1-2	TRBD1	once	TRBV27	CASNQKYQGAFNGYTF	TGTGCCAGCAACCAGAAATATCAGGGGGCGTTTAACGGCTACACCTTC
TRBJ2-7	TRBD2	.	TRBV7-2	CASSSSGGYEQYF	TGTGCCAGCAGCTCTAGCGGGGGTTACGAGCAGTACTTC
TRBJ2-7	.	.	TRBV6-5	CASSYDRSYEQYF	TGTGCCAGCAGTTACGACAGGAGTTACGAGCAGTACTTC
TRBJ2-1	TRBD2	.	TRBV7-2	CASSLRTSGGYNEQFF	TGTGCCAGCAGCCTTAGGACTAGCGGGGGGTACAATGAGCAGTTCTTC
TRBJ1-1	.	.	TRBV11-2	CASSLTRTEAFF	TGTGCCAGCAGCTTAACGCGCACTGAAGCTTTCTTT
TRBJ1-2	TRBD1	.	TRBV30	CAWSGLQGFRYGYTF	TGTGCCTGGAGTGGTCTACAGGGGTTTCGGTATGGCTACACCTTC
TRBJ2-7	TRBD1	.	TRBV28	CASSTDRGYYEQYF	TGTGCCAGCAGCACTGACAGGGGGTACTACGAGCAGTACTTC
TRBJ2-5	TRBD1	.	TRBV5-5	CASSLHLLPGTAQETQYF	TGTGCCAGCAGCTTGCACCTATTGCCGGGGACAGCCCAAGAGACCCAGTACTTC
TRBJ1-1	.	.	TRBV18	CASSPPDGAEAFF	TGTGCCAGCTCACCACCGGACGGGGCTGAAGCTTTCTTT
TRBJ2-3	TRBD2	once	TRBV6-1	CASSGTSGADTQYF	TGTGCCAGCAGTGGTACTAGCGGGGCAGATACGCAGTATTTT
TRBJ2-2	.	.	TRBV7-2	CASSLGRVGTGELFF	TGTGCCAGCAGCTTAGGCCGCGTCGGGACCGGGGAGCTGTTTTTT
TRBJ2-3	.	.	TRBV19	CASSLRGPGQTSTDTQYF	TGTGCCAGTAGCCTCCGAGGACCAGGACAGACTAGCACAGATACGCAGTATTTT